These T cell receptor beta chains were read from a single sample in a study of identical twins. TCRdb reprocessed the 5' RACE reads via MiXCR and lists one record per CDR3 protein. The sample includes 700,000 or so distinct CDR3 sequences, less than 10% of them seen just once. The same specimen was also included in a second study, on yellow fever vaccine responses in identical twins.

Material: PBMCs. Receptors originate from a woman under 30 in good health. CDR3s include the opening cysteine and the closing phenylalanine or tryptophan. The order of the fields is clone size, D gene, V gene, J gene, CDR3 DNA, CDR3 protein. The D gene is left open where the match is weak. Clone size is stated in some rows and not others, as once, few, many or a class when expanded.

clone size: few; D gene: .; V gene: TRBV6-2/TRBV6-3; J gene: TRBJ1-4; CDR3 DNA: TGTGCCAGCAGTTACGAGGACAGAAATGAAAAACTGTTTTTT; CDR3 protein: CASSYEDRNEKLFF
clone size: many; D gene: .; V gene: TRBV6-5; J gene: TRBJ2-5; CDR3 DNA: TGTGCCAGCAGTTATGGGGGTGGAGAGACCCAGTACTTC; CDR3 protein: CASSYGGGETQYF
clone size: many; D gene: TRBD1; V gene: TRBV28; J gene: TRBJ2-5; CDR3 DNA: TGTGCCAGCACTCTAGGCCCCAGGGGGCGAGAGACCCAGTACTTC; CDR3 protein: CASTLGPRGRETQYF
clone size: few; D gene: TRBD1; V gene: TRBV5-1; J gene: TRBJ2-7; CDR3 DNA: TGCGCCAGCAGCTGGACAGGGGCGGTGTACGAGCAGTACTTC; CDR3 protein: CASSWTGAVYEQYF
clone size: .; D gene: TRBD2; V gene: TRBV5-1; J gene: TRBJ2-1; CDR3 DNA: TGCGCCAGCAGCTCGGACTCGGGACTAGTCGGCAGTGAGCAGTTCTTC; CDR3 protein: CASSSDSGLVGSEQFF
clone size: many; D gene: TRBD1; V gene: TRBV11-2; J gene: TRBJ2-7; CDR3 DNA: TGTGCCAGCAGCTTGGAAGGGACAGCCTCCTACGAGCAGTACTTC; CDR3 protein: CASSLEGTASYEQYF
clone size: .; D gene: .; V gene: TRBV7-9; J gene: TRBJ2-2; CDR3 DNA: TGTGCCAGCAGCTTAAATTCGGAAGACACCGGGGAGCTGTTTTTT; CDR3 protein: CASSLNSEDTGELFF
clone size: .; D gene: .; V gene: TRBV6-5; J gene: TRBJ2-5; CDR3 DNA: TGTGCCAGCAGTTACTCAATGGGGGGGGGCTCTCAAGAGACCCAGTACTTC; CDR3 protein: CASSYSMGGGSQETQYF
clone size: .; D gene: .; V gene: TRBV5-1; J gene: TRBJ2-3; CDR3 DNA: TGCGCCAGCAGCTTGTGGGCAGGGTCTACAGATACGCAGTATTTT; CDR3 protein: CASSLWAGSTDTQYF
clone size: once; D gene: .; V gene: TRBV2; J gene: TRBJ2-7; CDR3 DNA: TGTGCCAGCAGGGAACAGGGAAACGAGCAGTACTTC; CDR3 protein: CASREQGNEQYF
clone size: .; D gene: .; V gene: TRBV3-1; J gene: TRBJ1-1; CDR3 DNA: TGTCCCAGCAGCCTGGTTCCGGGACGTGAAGCTTTCTTT; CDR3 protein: CPSSLVPGREAFF
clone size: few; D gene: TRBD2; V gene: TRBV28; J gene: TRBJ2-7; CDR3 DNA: TGTGCCAGCAGTTCAGGGGCTAGCGGGGAACACGAGCAGTACTTC; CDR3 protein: CASSSGASGEHEQYF
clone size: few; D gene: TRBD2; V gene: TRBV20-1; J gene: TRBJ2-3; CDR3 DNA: TGCAGTGCTAGGGAAGCGGGATCAGATACGCAGTATTTT; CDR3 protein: CSAREAGSDTQYF
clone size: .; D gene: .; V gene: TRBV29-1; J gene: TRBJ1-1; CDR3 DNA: TGCAGCGTAATAGGCCTGAACACTGAAGCTTTCTTT; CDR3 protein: CSVIGLNTEAFF
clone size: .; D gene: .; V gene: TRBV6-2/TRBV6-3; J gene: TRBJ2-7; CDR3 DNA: TGTGCCAGCAGTCACCAACGGACAGACTCCTACGAGCAGTACTTC; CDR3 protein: CASSHQRTDSYEQYF
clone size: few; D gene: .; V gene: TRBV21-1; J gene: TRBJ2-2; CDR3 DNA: TGTGCCAGCAGCAAAGGCAGGGCGAACGGGGAGCTGTTTTTT; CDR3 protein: CASSKGRANGELFF
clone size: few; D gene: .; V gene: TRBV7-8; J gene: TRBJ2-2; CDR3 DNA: TGTGCCAGCAGCTCGGACGGGATTACCACCGGGGAGCTGTTTTTT; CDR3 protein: CASSSDGITTGELFF
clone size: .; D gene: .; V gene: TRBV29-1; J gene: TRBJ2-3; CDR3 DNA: TGCAGCGCCGACAAGAGCACAGATACGCAGTATTTT; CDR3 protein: CSADKSTDTQYF
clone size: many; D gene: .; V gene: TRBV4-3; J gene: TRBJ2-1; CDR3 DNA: TGCGCCAGCAGCCAAGATTTGTTAGCGGAATACAATGAGCAGTTCTTC; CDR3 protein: CASSQDLLAEYNEQFF